This TCR beta chain was sequenced during a study of shared clonotypes between healthy human individuals. Only Caucasian adults living in Nashville, Tennessee made up the donor group. TCRdb's copy holds only in-frame clones and misses some; the assay was immunoSEQ multiplex PCR. The data contain under 1,900,000 clones, about 98.5% of them seen just once; the ten biggest clones take up under 0.45%. This clone was picked up one time. Antigen: not known. Points from the study as a whole: The sampled material consisted only of blood, and tissue repertoires are likely to differ. Generally, naive subsets came out with larger estimated richness than memory subsets.

CDR3 length: 13 residues. V lost 5 bases and J lost 2, with 6 bases in between. Per germline, CDR1 SGHTA and CDR2 FQGNSA. The V gene is TRBV7-2, the J gene TRBJ2-2; D not certain. What was sequenced was naive CD4+ T cells sorted from blood. The subset denotes: CD45RA+ positively selected. The source of this sequence is a young man in good health. CDR3 bases: TGTGCCAGCAGCATACATAACACCGGGGAGCTGTTTTTT. Protein: CASSIHNTGELFF.